The 30 T cell receptor beta chains given below trace back to one sample, sequenced in a study of Ad26.COV2.S vaccination and SARS-CoV-2 variants. TCRdb's copy holds only in-frame clones and misses some; the assay was immunoSEQ multiplex PCR. The sample includes some 370,000 clones, approximately 83% of them seen just once. Treatment noted: roughly 18 received Ad26.COV2.S at low or high dose, single or two shots; several received placebo; per-sample allocation not given. Day 63 following the first vaccine or placebo injection was when the samples were taken. This specimen consisted of peripheral blood, obtained in a trial of Ad26.COV2.S vaccine versus placebo. These receptor sequences come from a person between 18 and 60 years old who received the Ad26.COV2.S COVID-19 vaccine or a placebo.

Only one count was recorded for this clone. V and J are TRBV7-2 and TRBJ2-2; 8 bases are a match to TRBD1. V lost 5 bases and J lost 4; bases outside the gene matches: 6. The CDR3 sequence is 15 residues long. Germline CDR1 reads SGHTA; CDR2 reads FQGNSA. CDR3 bases: TGTGCCAGCAGCGCCGGACAGGGTCGCACCGGGGAGCTGTTTTTT. Its translation is CASSAGQGRTGELFF.

This clone was detected only once. This chain links TRBV7-9 with TRBJ2-7, with TRBD1 identical over 11 bases. Losses at the gene ends were 3 bases for V and 12 bases for J; bases not matched to a gene: 4. The CDR3 has 12 residues. Per the germline V gene, CDR1 is SEHNR and CDR2 is FQNEAQ (reference sequence). CDR3 protein: CASSFSGQGGYF. CDR3 coding DNA: TGTGCCAGCAGCTTTTCGGGACAGGGGGGGTACTTC.

This chain connects TRBV3-1 (or the pseudogene TRBV3-2) to TRBJ1-1; D is undetermined. V lost 2 bases and J lost 1, with 11 bases in between. CDR1 is LGHDT and CDR2 is YNNKEL in the germline V gene (reference sequence). CDR3 length: 15 amino acids. The CDR3 DNA follows: TGTGCCAGCAGCCAATCCCCCAAAGAGAACACTGAAGCTTTCTTT. Amino acids: CASSQSPKENTEAFF.

The rearrangement links TRBV5-4 to TRBJ2-5; 15 nucleotides line up with TRBD2. The germline CDR1 and CDR2 sequences are SGHNT and YYREEE (reference sequence). CDR3 length: 16 residues. V shed 3 bases, J shed 2 bases, and the junction held 2 bases outside the gene matches. CDR3 region: CASSSGLAGGQETQYF. In DNA form, the CDR3 reads TGTGCCAGCAGCTCAGGACTAGCGGGGGGGCAAGAGACCCAGTACTTC.

This rearrangement joins TRBV20-1 to TRBJ2-7; tentatively, D is TRBD1 (6 bases). There are 14 residues in the CDR3. The germline gives CDR1 DFQATT, CDR2 SNEGSKA (reference sequence). The V end was cut by 6 bases, the J end by 2 bases, with 17 bases between. The CDR3, as DNA: TGCAGTGCGAGTCATCAGGGGAACACCTACGAGCAGTACTTC. Translation gives CSASHQGNTYEQYF.

This clone has only a few counts. The chain is built from TRBV6-2 or TRBV6-3 and TRBJ1-2, with TRBD1 identical over 7 bases. The length of the CDR3 is 15 residues. CDR1 and CDR2 from the germline V gene are MNHEY and SVGEGT. V shed 0 bases and J 8 bases; nucleotides not matched to a gene: 9. The CDR3 sequence is CASSYSVTGEGGYTF. The CDR3 DNA follows: TGTGCCAGCAGTTACTCGGTAACAGGGGAAGGCGGCTACACCTTC.

The chain employs TRBV19 and TRBJ1-2; D unclear. The V end was cut by 3 bases, the J end by 5 bases, with 16 bases between. The CDR3 has 15 residues. Germline V lookup: CDR1 LNHDA, CDR2 SQIVND (reference sequence). The CDR3 DNA reads TGTGCCAGTAGTATTCCGGGGAGGGCGGCTTATGGCTACACCTTC. This codes for CASSIPGRAAYGYTF.

V gene TRBV6-5 combines with J gene TRBJ2-1; tentative D call: TRBD2 (5 bases). With 8 bases removed from V and 1 base from J, the gap between germline ends came to 15 bases. CDR1 MNHEY and CDR2 SVGAGI come from the germline V gene. The CDR3 is 15 residues long. The CDR3 loop is CASGETGLSYNEQFF. DNA for the CDR3: TGTGCCAGCGGGGAGACGGGCCTATCCTACAATGAGCAGTTCTTC.

The V gene is TRBV30, the J gene TRBJ2-7, with D perhaps assigned TRBD1 or TRBD2 (5 bases each). Germline-derived CDR1 and CDR2 are GTSNPN and SVGIG (reference sequence). There are 14 residues in the CDR3. V was clipped by 5 bases and J by 5 bases, with 19 bases between them. The DNA for the CDR3 is TGTGCCTGGGGGGACGGGAACGGCGCGGACGAGCAGTACTTC. Its translation: CAWGDGNGADEQYF.

V and J are TRBV19 and TRBJ1-2; 9 nucleotides match TRBD1. The junction had 14 bases not matched to a gene; V was cut back by 7 bases and J by 2 bases. The CDR3 is 17 residues long. From germline, CDR1 is LNHDA and CDR2 SQIVND (reference sequence). Here the CDR3 reads CASTLHGTGRTNYGYTF. For the CDR3, the DNA is TGTGCCAGTACCCTCCACGGGACAGGGCGCACAAACTATGGCTACACCTTC.

This clone was counted a few times. This rearrangement joins TRBV30 to TRBJ2-5; D gene ambiguous. The V gene lost 2 bases and the J gene lost 1 base, with 8 bases spanning the gap. This CDR3 contains 13 residues. Germline CDR1 reads GTSNPN; CDR2 reads SVGIG (reference sequence). This CDR3 reads CAWSWRIQETQYF. CDR3 coding DNA: TGTGCCTGGAGTTGGCGGATCCAAGAGACCCAGTACTTC.

This chain connects TRBV11-3 to TRBJ1-2; TRBD1 agrees at 12 bases. The V segment lost 4 bases and the J segment 1 base; nucleotides outside the gene matches: 10. CDR3 size: 18 residues. Germline CDR1 reads SGHNT; CDR2 reads YENEEA. CDR3 nucleotides: TGTGCCAGCAGCTCCCTCCGGGACAGGGGGCGGGGTAACTATGGCTACACCTTC. Its translation: CASSSLRDRGRGNYGYTF.

This clone was seen once. This chain uses TRBV20-1 with TRBJ2-1; D uncertain. Germline loops: CDR1 DFQATT, CDR2 SNEGSKA (reference sequence). V shed 6 bases and J shed 10 bases, with 13 bases lying between them. The CDR3 consists of 11 residues. This chain's CDR3 is CSALNNTEQFF. The CDR3 DNA sequence: TGCAGTGCCCTCAATAATACCGAGCAGTTCTTC.

This chain links TRBV4-1 with TRBJ2-7, with 8 bases matching TRBD1. Trimming cost V 1 base and J 3 bases; bases outside gene matches: 2. Germline-derived CDR1 and CDR2 are MGHRA and YSYEKL. CDR3 length: 14 residues. CDR3 nucleotides: TGCGCCAGCAGCCAAGTCGGACAGGGCTACGAGCAGTACTTC. It translates to CASSQVGQGYEQYF.

This chain joins TRBV7-9 and TRBJ2-2, with TRBD2 as a possible D gene (6 bases). Trimming stripped 4 bases from V and 0 bases from J, with 21 bases between. The length of the CDR3 is 19 residues. Germline values: CDR1 SEHNR, CDR2 FQNEAQ (reference sequence). CDR3 region: CASSSRGGSGQANTGELFF. The CDR3 DNA is TGTGCCAGCAGCTCTAGAGGAGGGAGCGGGCAAGCGAACACCGGGGAGCTGTTTTTT.

The rearrangement uses TRBV19 and TRBJ2-7; 7 bases agree with TRBD1. Per the germline V gene, CDR1 is LNHDA and CDR2 is SQIVND (reference sequence). The V gene end was trimmed by 7 bases and the J gene end by 4 bases; junction bases not matched to a gene: 10. The CDR3 has 14 amino acids. CDR3 loop: CASKDDRVAYEQYF. The CDR3 DNA reads as TGTGCCAGTAAGGACGACAGGGTAGCGTACGAGCAGTACTTC.

The chain carries TRBV5-5 and TRBJ1-3, with 8 nucleotides matching TRBD1. The CDR3 is 15 residues long. The V gene's germline CDR1 is SGHKS and CDR2 YYEKEE (reference sequence). After removal of 0 bases from V and 3 bases from J, the junction contained 2 bases not matched to a gene. CDR3 in DNA: TGTGCCAGCAGCTTGGCCGGGACAGGTGGAAACACCATATATTTT. It yields the protein CASSLAGTGGNTIYF.

This chain connects TRBV18 to TRBJ1-1, with D unresolved. Germline V gives CDR1 KGHSH, CDR2 LQKENI. V lost 0 bases, J lost 5 bases, and 16 bases lay in between. CDR3 size: 16 residues. The CDR3 DNA reads TGTGCCAGCTCACCACCCACGGACCCGACCGGGACTGAAGCTTTCTTT. Its protein product is CASSPPTDPTGTEAFF.

The chain links TRBV2 to TRBJ1-1; the D gene is possibly TRBD1 (5 bases). CDR1 SNHLY and CDR2 FYNNEI come from the germline V gene. V lost 2 bases, J lost 0 bases, and 13 bases lay in between. The CDR3 runs to 16 residues. The CDR3 region is CASSEMWGWMNTEAFF. CDR3 bases: TGTGCCAGCAGTGAAATGTGGGGCTGGATGAACACTGAAGCTTTCTTT.

The chain joins TRBV6-5 to TRBJ1-4; a weak D match, TRBD1 (5 bases). V was clipped by 7 bases and J by 12 bases, with 12 bases between them. Germline CDR1 and CDR2: MNHEY and SVGAGI. CDR3 length: 11 amino acids. Here the CDR3 reads CASTFRAELFF. CDR3 in DNA: TGTGCCAGCACGTTCAGGGCGGAACTGTTTTTT.

V gene TRBV5-4 combines with J gene TRBJ1-2; tentatively, D is TRBD1 (6 bases). Between the trimmed V and J ends, which lost 0 bases and 5 bases, there was a span of 11 bases. The germline CDR1 and CDR2 sequences are SGHNT and YYREEE (reference sequence). The CDR3 loop spans 14 amino acids. The CDR3 region is CASSLEVRGYGYTF. The CDR3 nucleotides read TGTGCCAGCAGCTTGGAAGTAAGGGGGTATGGCTACACCTTC.

J is TRBJ1-1 and V is TRBV12-3 or TRBV12-4; D ambiguous. The CDR3 is 12 residues long. V lost 3 bases and J lost 11, with 13 bases in between. DNA of the CDR3: TGTGCCAGCAGTTTCTACGGCAGTCGGGCTTTCTTT. It encodes CASSFYGSRAFF.

The chain recombines TRBV29-1 with TRBJ1-2, with a weak D call TRBD1 (5 bases). V was clipped by 8 bases and J by 8 bases, with 30 bases between them. Germline V gene data show CDR1 as SQVTM and CDR2 as ANQGSEA. The CDR3 length is 16 residues. CDR3 sequence (DNA): TGCAGCATTCCCCCGCCCAGTCGGGGCTTCGAGGGGGGCTACACCTTC. It is translated as CSIPPPSRGFEGGYTF.

The rearrangement joins TRBV4-2 to TRBJ2-3, with D perhaps matching TRBD2 (6 bases). Trimming removed 0 bases from V and 3 bases from J, with 16 bases in between. CDR3 length equals 17 residues. The V gene's germline CDR1 is LGHNA and CDR2 YNFKEQ. This chain's CDR3 is CASSQDLGGAITDTQYF. In nucleotides, the CDR3 is TGTGCCAGCAGCCAAGATCTAGGCGGGGCGATAACAGATACGCAGTATTTT.

As for this clone: Other DNA sequences in the sample encode the same CDR3. The genes are TRBV20-1 and TRBJ1-1; D is uncertain. The CDR3 runs to 11 residues. V was cut by 4 bases and J by 0 bases, with 3 bases left in between. Per the germline V gene, CDR1 is DFQATT and CDR2 is SNEGSKA (reference sequence). CDR3 residues: CSATMNTEAFF. In DNA form, the CDR3 reads TGCAGTGCTACCATGAACACTGAAGCTTTCTTT.

The J gene is TRBJ1-2, the V gene TRBV5-1, with 7 bases aligning to TRBD1. J lost 0 bases, V lost 4 bases, and 6 bases had no gene match. This CDR3 has 15 amino acids. The germline CDR1 and CDR2 sequences are SGHRS and YFSETQ. CDR3 in amino acids: CASSLSTGTNYGYTF. DNA of the CDR3: TGCGCCAGCAGCCTTTCGACAGGGACTAACTATGGCTACACCTTC. Full variable domain (outside the CDR3, taken from reference TRBV5-1 and TRBJ1-2): KAGVTQTPRYLIKTRGQQVTLSCSPISGHRSVSWYQQTPGQGLQFLFEYFSETQRNKGNFPGRFSGRQFSNSRSEMNVSTLELGDSALYLCASSLSTGTNYGYTFGSGTRLTVV.

The chain carries TRBV19 and TRBJ2-5; 11 bases are shared with TRBD1. CDR1 LNHDA and CDR2 SQIVND come from the germline V gene (reference sequence). The CDR3 has 15 residues. V shed 7 bases, J shed 5 bases, and the junction held 9 bases outside the gene matches. CDR3 DNA sequence: TGTGCCAGTACCGATACCGGGACAGGGGGGGAGACCCAGTACTTC. Its protein product is CASTDTGTGGETQYF.

This clone was counted ten times or more. The chain has TRBV14 and TRBJ2-7; D ambiguous. In germline, CDR1 is SGHDN, CDR2 FVKESK. V was cut by 4 bases and J by 2 bases, with 12 bases left in between. This CDR3 comprises 14 residues. CDR3 coding DNA: TGTGCCAGCAGCCCGGCCCTCTGGGCCTACGAGCAGTACTTC. This translates into CASSPALWAYEQYF.

Only one count was recorded for this clone. Other DNA sequences in this specimen translate into the identical CDR3. This sequence joins TRBV5-1 and TRBJ1-1; D is uncertain. Germline V gene lookup returns CDR1 SGHRS and CDR2 YFSETQ. CDR3 length: 13 amino acids. The germline V and J ends were trimmed by 0 bases and 1 base, with 4 bases remaining between them. CDR3 protein: CASSLAANTEAFF. The DNA for the CDR3 is TGCGCCAGCAGCTTGGCGGCGAACACTGAAGCTTTCTTT.

Many counts were recorded for this clone. The chain links TRBV3-1 (or the pseudogene TRBV3-2) to TRBJ1-6; D unresolved. Trimming shortened V by 4 bases and J by 0 bases, and 13 bases separated the two germline ends. In germline, CDR1 is LGHDT, CDR2 YNNKEL (reference sequence). This CDR3 comprises 17 residues. The CDR3 reads CASSRTSASSYNSPLHF. The DNA of the CDR3 is TGTGCCAGCAGCCGTACTTCAGCTAGCTCCTATAATTCACCCCTCCACTTT.